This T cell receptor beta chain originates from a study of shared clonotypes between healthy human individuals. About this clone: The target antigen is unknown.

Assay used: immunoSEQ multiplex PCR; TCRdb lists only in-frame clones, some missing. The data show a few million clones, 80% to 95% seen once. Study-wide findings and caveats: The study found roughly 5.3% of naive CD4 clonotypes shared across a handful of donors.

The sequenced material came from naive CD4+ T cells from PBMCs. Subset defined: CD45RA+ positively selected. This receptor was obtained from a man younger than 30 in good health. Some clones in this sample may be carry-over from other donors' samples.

The CDR3 coding sequence is TGTGCCAGCAGTTCCAGGGACGAGCAGTACTTC. As protein: CASSSRDEQYF. The chain joins TRBV27 to TRBJ2-7; D is possibly TRBD1 (5 bases). V was clipped by 4 bases and J by 5 bases, with 6 bases between them. The germline V gene encodes CDR1 MNHEY and CDR2 SMNVEV (reference sequence). The CDR3 totals 11 residues.